This TCR beta chain was captured by sequencing in a study of blood T cell repertoires in COVID-19. The CDR3 has 15 amino acids. V was clipped by 4 bases and J by 3 bases, with 14 bases between them. The germline V gene encodes CDR1 LNHDA and CDR2 SQIVND (reference sequence). TCRdb's table, derived via immunoSEQ multiplex PCR, lists solely in-frame clones and lacks some. There are 200,000 to 300,000 clones in the sample; 83% occur only once, and around 5.2% lies in the top ten. Sequencing used peripheral blood. The chain employs TRBV19 and TRBJ2-3; D perhaps matches TRBD2 (6 bases). The sequence derives from a human donor in a cohort sampled during active COVID-19. CDR3 loop: CASSTSDIGTDTQYF. As DNA, the CDR3 is TGTGCCAGTAGTACTAGCGATATCGGGACAGATACGCAGTATTTT.